This T cell receptor (beta chain) was profiled in a study of cytomegalovirus exposure and HLA in healthy donors. This clone was detected once. Its specificity is unknown. The donors were part of the 120-subject validation cohort, which stood apart from the roughly 680-subject first cohort. CDR3 length equals 15 residues. Germline CDR1 is SNHLY and CDR2 is FYNNEI. Trimming left V 6 bases short and J 0 bases short, with 14 bases between. Regarding the study as a whole: In vitro data verified a few CMV-associated chains as specific for CMV antigens. Reports indicated that the classifier achieved high specificity and sensitivity in diagnosing cytomegalovirus status.

Sequencing used immunoSEQ multiplex PCR; TCRdb keeps in-frame clones, though not all of them. The data contain more than 300,000 clones, roughly 89% of them singletons. This sequence joins TRBV2 and TRBJ1-1; D is undetermined. The sequence derives from a young woman in good health and CMV-seronegative. The sample comprised PBMCs. CDR3: CASRRATHVNTEAFF. The CDR3 region has the DNA TGTGCCAGCAGGAGAGCGACTCACGTGAACACTGAAGCTTTCTTT.